These 4 T cell receptor beta chains were sequenced from one sample in a study of blood T cell repertoires in COVID-19. Repertoires were generated with immunoSEQ multiplex PCR, while TCRdb's copy carries only in-frame clones and drops some. Here the sample spans tens of thousands of clones, roughly 89% being singletons. The sequencing sample was made of peripheral blood. Receptor source: a man aged 45-60 years with acute or convalescent COVID-19.

This clone occurred a few times. The chain has TRBV18 and TRBJ1-2; 8 bases are a match to TRBD1. The CDR3 totals 18 residues. In germline, CDR1 is KGHSH, CDR2 LQKENI. J was trimmed by 1 base and V by 3 bases; bases with no gene match: 13. The CDR3 coding sequence is TGTGCCAGCTCACCTAGGATTCGGGGACAGGCCTTTAACTATGGCTACACCTTC. It yields the protein CASSPRIRGQAFNYGYTF.

As concerns this clone: Other DNA sequences from this sample encode an identical CDR3 as well. The V and J genes are TRBV29-1 and TRBJ1-6; tentative D call: TRBD1 (5 bases). The germline V and J ends were trimmed by 6 bases and 7 bases, with 10 bases remaining between them. Germline V gene lookup returns CDR1 SQVTM and CDR2 ANQGSEA. This CDR3 is built from 12 residues. CDR3 nucleotides: TGCAGCGTGGGGGAGGGAAATTCACCCCTCCACTTT. Its protein is CSVGEGNSPLHF.

This clone was observed a few times. The V gene is TRBV2, the J gene TRBJ2-1, with D tentatively TRBD1 (6 bases). The germline V gene encodes CDR1 SNHLY and CDR2 FYNNEI. V was cut by 6 bases and J by 12 bases, with 15 bases left in between. The CDR3 runs to 12 residues. CDR3 coding DNA: TGTGCCAGCAGGCAATACAGGGACGCGCAGTTCTTC. It encodes CASRQYRDAQFF.

The chain has TRBV11-2 and TRBJ1-5; D uncertain. V was clipped by 0 bases and J by 7 bases, with 10 bases between them. The CDR3 runs to 14 residues. Germline loops: CDR1 SGHAT, CDR2 FQNNGV. This CDR3 is CASSLESPGQPQHF. In DNA, the CDR3 is TGTGCCAGCAGCTTAGAATCACCCGGGCAGCCCCAGCATTTT.